The 24 T cell receptor beta chains in this list originate from one sample, sequenced in a study of a mutant IDH1 vaccine in newly diagnosed glioma. No antigen has been assigned to these receptors. Method: immunoSEQ multiplex PCR; TCRdb's copy keeps in-frame clones and lacks some. The profile shows tens of thousands of clones, roughly two thirds of them singletons. Time point: week 11, during vaccination. Doses comprised 300 ug of mutant IDH1 20-mer peptide each, plus topical imiquimod. Sequenced material: peripheral blood mononuclear cells (PBMCs), taken from a glioma patient whose treatment included an IDH1 peptide vaccine. The receptor set was obtained from a young man with glioma. Some clones in this sample may be carry-over from other donors' samples.

J is TRBJ2-2 and V is TRBV28; D gene unclear. There are 17 residues in the CDR3. V was clipped by 7 bases and J by 5 bases, with 23 bases between them. Germline V gene sequence: CDR1 MDHEN, CDR2 SYDVKM. The chain's CDR3 is CASTSLLPRWGTGELFF. The CDR3 bases are TGTGCCAGCACTTCTTTACTCCCCCGCTGGGGAACCGGGGAGCTGTTTTTT.

The table lists this clone with a count of one. In nucleotides, the CDR3 is TGTGCCAGCAGTGAGGATTCGGGAGGGAGCGGGGAGCTGTTTTTT. Residues: CASSEDSGGSGELFF. J is TRBJ2-2 and V is TRBV6-1; 8 nucleotides align to TRBD2. This CDR3 has 15 residues. The germline CDR1 and CDR2 sequences are MNHNS and SASEGT. With V trimmed by 3 bases and J by 7 bases, 7 bases remained unmatched.

In this sample, this clone turned up once. V gene TRBV6-5 combines with J gene TRBJ1-1, with D perhaps matching TRBD1 (5 bases). V was pared by 0 bases and J by 7 bases, with 15 bases between. CDR3 length: 15 residues. Germline-derived CDR1 and CDR2 are MNHEY and SVGAGI. CDR3 protein: CASSYSTEQENEAFF. CDR3 nucleotides: TGTGCCAGCAGTTACTCGACAGAACAGGAGAATGAAGCTTTCTTT.

The chain carries TRBV30 and TRBJ1-4; 10 bases map to TRBD1. CDR1 is GTSNPN and CDR2 is SVGIG in the germline V gene (reference sequence). The CDR3 totals 14 residues. V lost 8 bases and J lost 5; bases outside the gene matches: 8. CDR3 region: CAIGTGVLNEKLFF. Written as DNA, the CDR3 is TGTGCCATTGGGACAGGGGTGCTAAATGAAAAACTGTTTTTT.

In DNA, the CDR3 is TGTGCCTCGAGGCCCTACAATGAGCAGTTCTTC. Its protein is CASRPYNEQFF. This sequence joins TRBV7-9 and TRBJ2-1; D remains ambiguous. CDR1 and CDR2 (germline): SEHNR, FQNEAQ (reference sequence). CDR3 length equals 11 residues. V was clipped by 11 bases and J by 2 bases, with 7 bases between them.

The rearrangement links TRBV5-1 to TRBJ1-3; D call uncertain. The CDR3 contains 12 residues. In germline, CDR1 is SGHRS, CDR2 YFSETQ. The ends were cut back, 8 bases at V and 1 base at J, with 7 bases in the middle. The CDR3 sequence is CASTASGNTIYF. In nucleotides, the CDR3 is TGCGCCAGTACAGCTTCTGGAAACACCATATATTTT.

Only a few counts were recorded for this clone. The chain joins TRBV30 to TRBJ2-7, with D perhaps matching TRBD1 (6 bases). Germline V gene sequence: CDR1 GTSNPN, CDR2 SVGIG (reference sequence). V was cut by 4 bases and J by 0 bases, with 13 bases left in between. The CDR3 runs to 14 residues. CDR3 region: CAWNTGWASYEQYF. DNA for the CDR3: TGTGCCTGGAATACAGGGTGGGCCTCCTACGAGCAGTACTTC.

The V gene is TRBV5-1, the J gene TRBJ1-1, with 7 bases lining up with TRBD1. The V segment lost 4 bases and the J segment 4 bases; nucleotides outside the gene matches: 13. The CDR3 is made up of 16 amino acids. The germline V gene encodes CDR1 SGHRS and CDR2 YFSETQ. The CDR3 loop is CASSADRQGRRTEAFF. In DNA, the CDR3 is TGCGCCAGCAGCGCTGACCGACAGGGAAGGCGCACTGAAGCTTTCTTT.

The gene calls are TRBV19 and TRBJ2-5; D is undetermined. Germline CDR1 and CDR2: LNHDA and SQIVND (reference sequence). The CDR3 runs to 14 residues. The ends were cut back, 2 bases at V and 5 bases at J, with 12 bases in the middle. The CDR3 loop reads CASSITRVVETQYF. In DNA, the CDR3 is TGTGCCAGTAGTATAACTCGGGTGGTGGAGACCCAGTACTTC.

V usage is TRBV7-8 and J usage is TRBJ2-7; unclear D gene. The germline V gene encodes CDR1 SGHVS and CDR2 FQNEAQ. With 2 bases removed from V and 2 bases from J, the gap between germline ends came to 10 bases. CDR3 length equals 14 residues. The CDR3 sequence is CASSLTGPPYEQYF. The CDR3 nucleotides are TGTGCCAGCAGCTTAACCGGGCCCCCCTACGAGCAGTACTTC.

This clone occurred a few times. Written as DNA, the CDR3 is TGTGCCAGCAGTGCAGGCGGTGTCATATATTTT. This translates into CASSAGGVIYF. The chain has TRBV6-1 and TRBJ1-3; the D is unclear. The ends were cut back, 4 bases at V and 12 bases at J, with 10 bases in the middle. Germline V lookup: CDR1 MNHNS, CDR2 SASEGT. The CDR3 has 11 residues.

V usage is TRBV2 and J usage is TRBJ1-1, with D tentatively TRBD1 (5 bases). Germline assignment: CDR1 SNHLY and CDR2 FYNNEI. The CDR3 is made up of 13 amino acids. The V end was cut by 7 bases, the J end by 4 bases, with 13 bases between. The CDR3 here is CASIRGSVTEAFF. The CDR3 bases are TGTGCCAGCATTAGGGGTTCGGTCACTGAAGCTTTCTTT.

In this sample, this clone turned up a few times. The chain carries TRBV30 and TRBJ1-1; TRBD1 agrees at 9 bases. CDR3 length: 13 residues. V lost 3 bases and J lost 6; bases outside the gene matches: 5. Germline V gene sequence: CDR1 GTSNPN, CDR2 SVGIG (reference sequence). CDR3 coding DNA: TGTGCCTGGAGGACAGGGGGTGGTGCTGAAGCTTTCTTT. It is translated as CAWRTGGGAEAFF. Full variable domain (outside the CDR3, taken from reference TRBV30 and TRBJ1-1): SQTIHQWPATLVQPVGSPLSLECTVEGTSNPNLYWYRQAAGRGLQLLFYSVGIGQISSEVPQNLSASRPQDRQFILSSKKLLLSDSGFYLCAWRTGGGAEAFFGQGTRLTVV.

This chain joins TRBV7-2 and TRBJ1-1; D is unresolved. V was shortened by 5 bases and J by 0 bases, with 13 bases between the two germline ends. The CDR3 totals 15 residues. Germline CDR1 and CDR2: SGHTA and FQGNSA. CDR3 sequence: CASSDRLLMNTEAFF. The CDR3 DNA follows: TGTGCCAGCAGCGACCGCCTACTCATGAACACTGAAGCTTTCTTT.

The V call is TRBV7-9, the J call TRBJ1-2; TRBD1 matches at 9 bases. This CDR3 has 14 amino acids. Germline V CDR1 and CDR2: SEHNR, FQNEAQ (reference sequence). Trimming removed 6 bases from V and 5 bases from J; junction bases left unmatched: 7. This CDR3 reads CASRPPGTGYGYTF. CDR3 in DNA: TGTGCCAGCAGGCCTCCCGGGACAGGGTATGGCTACACCTTC.

Written as DNA, the CDR3 is TGTGCCAGCAGTTGGCAGGGGGCGATTGAGACCCAGTACTTC. As protein: CASSWQGAIETQYF. This chain connects TRBV6-5 to TRBJ2-5; 8 bases agree with TRBD1. Germline CDR1 reads MNHEY; CDR2 reads SVGAGI. The V gene end was trimmed by 4 bases and the J gene end by 5 bases; junction bases not matched to a gene: 6. CDR3 size: 14 residues.

The V and J genes are TRBV21-1 and TRBJ2-2; the listed D gene, TRBD2, was not tested against the DNA. TRBV21-1 is a pseudogene locus. CDR3 length: 17 amino acids. CDR3 amino acids: CASSKVVGGGDTGELFF. CDR3 DNA: TGTGCCAGCAGCAAAGTTGTGGGGGGAGGTGACACCGGGGAGCTGTTTTTT.

The chain employs TRBV5-4 and TRBJ2-2, with TRBD2 matching 7 bases. CDR3 length: 14 amino acids. CDR1 is SGHNT, CDR2 YYREEE, per germline (reference sequence). The trim removed 0 bases at V and 5 bases at J, leaving 1 base unmatched. CDR3 loop: CASSLVRETGELFF. DNA of the CDR3: TGTGCCAGCAGCTTGGTGCGGGAGACCGGGGAGCTGTTTTTT.

This chain uses TRBV7-8 with TRBJ1-2; D gene ambiguous. Germline CDR1 and CDR2: SGHVS and FQNEAQ. The CDR3 contains 12 residues. With 5 bases removed from V and 2 bases from J, the gap between germline ends came to 6 bases. For the CDR3, the DNA is TGTGCCAGCAGCCTGGGAAACTATGGCTACACCTTC. As protein: CASSLGNYGYTF. Filled out from reference TRBV7-8 and TRBJ1-2, the complete variable domain reads GAGVSQSPRYKVAKRGQDVALRCDPISGHVSLFWYQQALGQGPEFLTYFQNEAQLDKSGLPSDRFFAERPEGSVSTLKIQRTQQEDSAVYLCASSLGNYGYTFGSGTRLTVV.

The chain joins TRBV6-5 to TRBJ2-1; D perhaps matches TRBD2 (6 bases). This CDR3 is 15 amino acids long. The V and J ends lost 10 bases and 5 bases respectively, with 21 bases between them. Germline V gene lookup returns CDR1 MNHEY and CDR2 SVGAGI. The CDR3 region is CATQRPSARHNEQFF. As DNA, the CDR3 is TGTGCCACTCAAAGACCTAGCGCCCGACACAATGAGCAGTTCTTC.

In nucleotides, the CDR3 is TGTGCCTGGAGATACAGTAAACAGGGGGCTTTTCTCCTACGCCACACTGAAGCTTTCTTT. This sequence encodes CAWRYSKQGAFLLRHTEAFF. V and J are TRBV30 and TRBJ1-1; TRBD1 agrees at 9 bases. Germline CDR1 and CDR2: GTSNPN and SVGIG (reference sequence). The CDR3 covers 20 residues. V trimming: 3 bases; J trimming: 3 bases; junction bases outside the gene matches: 23.

The chain carries TRBV30 and TRBJ1-5, with TRBD1 as a possible D gene (6 bases). CDR3 length equals 15 residues. The germline V and J ends were trimmed by 2 bases and 0 bases, with 11 bases remaining between them. Germline V gives CDR1 GTSNPN, CDR2 SVGIG (reference sequence). DNA of the CDR3: TGTGCCTGGAGTAAGGACAGACATAGCAATCAGCCCCAGCATTTT. As protein: CAWSKDRHSNQPQHF.

The chain carries TRBV7-2 and TRBJ1-3; D ambiguous. CDR3 length equals 16 residues. Per germline, CDR1 SGHTA and CDR2 FQGNSA. The V and J ends lost 0 bases and 4 bases respectively, with 13 bases between them. The CDR3 region has the DNA TGTGCCAGCAGCTTAGCTACCACGACGGGAGGAAACACCATATATTTT. It encodes CASSLATTTGGNTIYF.

This rearrangement joins TRBV6-6 to TRBJ1-1; D uncertain. CDR3 length equals 15 residues. The V end was cut by 0 bases, the J end by 5 bases, with 13 bases between. In germline, CDR1 is MNHNY, CDR2 SVGAGI (reference sequence). CDR3 sequence (DNA): TGTGCCAGCAGTTACTCCCCATGGGCCGGGACTGAAGCTTTCTTT. Translation: CASSYSPWAGTEAFF.